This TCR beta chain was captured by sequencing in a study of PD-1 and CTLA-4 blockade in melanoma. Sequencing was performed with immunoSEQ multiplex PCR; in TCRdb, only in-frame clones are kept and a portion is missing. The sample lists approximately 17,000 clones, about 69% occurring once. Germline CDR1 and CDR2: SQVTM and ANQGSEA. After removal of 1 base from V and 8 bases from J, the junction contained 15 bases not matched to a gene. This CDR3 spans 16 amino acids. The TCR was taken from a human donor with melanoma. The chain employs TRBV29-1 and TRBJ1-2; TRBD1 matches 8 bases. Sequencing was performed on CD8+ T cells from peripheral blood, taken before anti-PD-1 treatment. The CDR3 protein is CSVEAQLHDRGYGYTF. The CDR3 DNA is TGCAGCGTTGAAGCCCAACTTCACGACAGGGGATACGGCTACACCTTC.